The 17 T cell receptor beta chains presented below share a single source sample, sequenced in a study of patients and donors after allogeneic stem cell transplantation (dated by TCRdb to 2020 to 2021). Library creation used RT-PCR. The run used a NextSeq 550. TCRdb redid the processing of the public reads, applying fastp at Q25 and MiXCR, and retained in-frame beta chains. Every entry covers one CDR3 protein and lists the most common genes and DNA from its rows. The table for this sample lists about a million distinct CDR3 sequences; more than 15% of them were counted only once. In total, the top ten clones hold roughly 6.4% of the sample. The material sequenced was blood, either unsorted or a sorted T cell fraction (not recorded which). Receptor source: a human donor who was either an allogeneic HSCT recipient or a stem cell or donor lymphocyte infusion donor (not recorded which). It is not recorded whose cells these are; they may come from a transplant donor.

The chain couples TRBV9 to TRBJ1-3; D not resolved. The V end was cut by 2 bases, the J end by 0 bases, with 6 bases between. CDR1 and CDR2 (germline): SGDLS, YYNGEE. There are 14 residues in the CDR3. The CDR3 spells CASSVLASGNTIYF. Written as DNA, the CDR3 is TGTGCCAGCAGCGTCCTTGCCTCTGGAAACACCATATATTTT.

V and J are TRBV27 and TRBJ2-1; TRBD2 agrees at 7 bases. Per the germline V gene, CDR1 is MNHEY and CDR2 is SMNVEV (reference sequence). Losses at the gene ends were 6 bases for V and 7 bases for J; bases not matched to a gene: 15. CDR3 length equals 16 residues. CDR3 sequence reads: CASSPLLREIGNEQFF. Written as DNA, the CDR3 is TGTGCCAGCAGCCCCCTTCTGCGGGAGATCGGAAATGAGCAGTTCTTC.

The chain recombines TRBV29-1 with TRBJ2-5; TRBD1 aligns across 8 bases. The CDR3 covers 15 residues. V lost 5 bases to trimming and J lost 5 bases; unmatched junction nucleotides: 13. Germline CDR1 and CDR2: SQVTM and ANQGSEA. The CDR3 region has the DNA TGCAGCGTTCGAACCGGACAGGGTAGGGAGGAGACCCAGTACTTC. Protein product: CSVRTGQGREETQYF.

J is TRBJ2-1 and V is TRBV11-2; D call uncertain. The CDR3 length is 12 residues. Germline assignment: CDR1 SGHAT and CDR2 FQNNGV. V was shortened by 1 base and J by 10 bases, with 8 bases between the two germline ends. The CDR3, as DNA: TGTGCCAGCAGCTTAGTGTCCAGCGAGCAGTTCTTC. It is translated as CASSLVSSEQFF.

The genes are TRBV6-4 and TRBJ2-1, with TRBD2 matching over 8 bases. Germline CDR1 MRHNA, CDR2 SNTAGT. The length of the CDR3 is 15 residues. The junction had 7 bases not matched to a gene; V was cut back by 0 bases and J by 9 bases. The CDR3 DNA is TGTGCCAGCAGTGACTCCCGGGAGGGCTGGAGTGAGCAGTTCTTC. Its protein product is CASSDSREGWSEQFF.

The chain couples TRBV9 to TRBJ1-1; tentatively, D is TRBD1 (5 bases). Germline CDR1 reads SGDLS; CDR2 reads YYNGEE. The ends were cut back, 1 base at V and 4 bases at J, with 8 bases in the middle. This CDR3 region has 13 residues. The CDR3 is CASSVMGGTEAFF. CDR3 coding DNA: TGTGCCAGCAGCGTAATGGGGGGCACTGAAGCTTTCTTT. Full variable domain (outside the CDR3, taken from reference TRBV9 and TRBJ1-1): DSGVTQTPKHLITATGQRVTLRCSPRSGDLSVYWYQQSLDQGLQFLIQYYNGEERAKGNILERFSAQQFPDLHSELNLSSLELGDSALYFCASSVMGGTEAFFGQGTRLTVV.

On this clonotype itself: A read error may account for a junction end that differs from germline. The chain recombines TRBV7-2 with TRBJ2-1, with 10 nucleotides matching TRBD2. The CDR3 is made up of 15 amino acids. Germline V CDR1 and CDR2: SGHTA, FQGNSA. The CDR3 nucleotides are TGTGCCAGAAGCTCAGGGACTAGCGTATCCAATGAGCAGTTCTTC. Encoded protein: CARSSGTSVSNEQFF.

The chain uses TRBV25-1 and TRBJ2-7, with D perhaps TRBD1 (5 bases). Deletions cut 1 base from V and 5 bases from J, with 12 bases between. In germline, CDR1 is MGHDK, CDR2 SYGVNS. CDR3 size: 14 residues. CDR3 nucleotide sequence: TGTGCCAGCAGTGAATTGGGCAGGGTACACGAGCAGTACTTC. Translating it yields CASSELGRVHEQYF.

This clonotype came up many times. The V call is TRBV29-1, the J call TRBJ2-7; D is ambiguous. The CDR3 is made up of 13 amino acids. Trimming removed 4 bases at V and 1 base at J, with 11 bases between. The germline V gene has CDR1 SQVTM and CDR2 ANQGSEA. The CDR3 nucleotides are TGCAGCGTTGTGGGGTCGTGGTCCTACGAGCAGTACTTC. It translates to CSVVGSWSYEQYF.

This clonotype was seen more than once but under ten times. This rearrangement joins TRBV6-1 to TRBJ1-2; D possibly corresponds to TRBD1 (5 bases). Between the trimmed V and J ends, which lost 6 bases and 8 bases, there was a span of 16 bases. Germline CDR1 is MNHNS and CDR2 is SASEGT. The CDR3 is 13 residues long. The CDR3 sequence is CASREGRSVGYTF. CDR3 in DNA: TGTGCCAGCAGGGAGGGACGGTCCGTAGGCTACACCTTC.

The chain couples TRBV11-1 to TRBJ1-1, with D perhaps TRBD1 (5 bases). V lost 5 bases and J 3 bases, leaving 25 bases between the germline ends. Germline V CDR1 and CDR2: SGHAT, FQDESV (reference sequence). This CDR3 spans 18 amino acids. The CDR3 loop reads CASSIPGPGLVTHTEAFF. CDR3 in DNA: TGTGCCAGCAGCATACCGGGACCGGGCCTTGTGACTCACACTGAAGCTTTCTTT.

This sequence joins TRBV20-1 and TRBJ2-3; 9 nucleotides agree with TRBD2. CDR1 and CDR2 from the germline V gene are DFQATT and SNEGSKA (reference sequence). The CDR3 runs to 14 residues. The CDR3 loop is CGLSTAGGGDTQYF. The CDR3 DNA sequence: TGCGGGCTTTCCACTGCGGGAGGGGGAGATACGCAGTATTTT.

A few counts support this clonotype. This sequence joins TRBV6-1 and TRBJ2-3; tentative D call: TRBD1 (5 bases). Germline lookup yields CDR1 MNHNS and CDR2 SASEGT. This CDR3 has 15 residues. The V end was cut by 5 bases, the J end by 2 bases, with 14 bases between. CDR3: CASSQGSAITDTQYF. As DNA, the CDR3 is TGTGCCAGCAGTCAGGGTTCAGCCATCACAGATACGCAGTATTTT.

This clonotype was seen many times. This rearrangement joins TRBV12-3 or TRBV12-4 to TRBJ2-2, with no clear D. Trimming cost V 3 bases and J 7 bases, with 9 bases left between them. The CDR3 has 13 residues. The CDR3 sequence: CASSFLRGGELFF. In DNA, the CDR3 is TGTGCCAGCAGTTTCCTGAGAGGCGGGGAGCTGTTTTTT.

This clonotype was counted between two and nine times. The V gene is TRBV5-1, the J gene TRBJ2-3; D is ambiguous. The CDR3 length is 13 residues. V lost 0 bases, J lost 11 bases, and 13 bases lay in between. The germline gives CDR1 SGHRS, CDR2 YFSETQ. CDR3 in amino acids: CASSLVAQSVQYF. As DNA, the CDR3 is TGCGCCAGCAGCTTGGTTGCCCAATCGGTGCAGTATTTT.

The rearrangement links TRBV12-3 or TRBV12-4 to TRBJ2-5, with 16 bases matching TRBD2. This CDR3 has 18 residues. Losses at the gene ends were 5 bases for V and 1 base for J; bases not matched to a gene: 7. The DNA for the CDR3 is TGTGCCAGCAGTGCCGGGACTAGCGGGAGGGCCGGCCAAGAGACCCAGTACTTC. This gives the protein CASSAGTSGRAGQETQYF.

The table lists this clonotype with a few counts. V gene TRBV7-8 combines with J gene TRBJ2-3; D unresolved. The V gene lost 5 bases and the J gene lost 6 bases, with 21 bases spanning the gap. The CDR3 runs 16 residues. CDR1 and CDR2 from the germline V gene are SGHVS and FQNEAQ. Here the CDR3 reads CASSQVGTLSWDTQYF. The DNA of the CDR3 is TGTGCCAGCAGCCAAGTAGGCACTTTGAGTTGGGATACGCAGTATTTT.